The 19 T cell receptor beta chains presented below share a single source sample, sequenced in a study of blood T cell repertoires in COVID-19. Assay: immunoSEQ multiplex PCR; the TCRdb copy retains only in-frame clones and omits some. The sample consists of about 220,000 clones, roughly 85% of them appearing once. Sequenced input: peripheral blood. These receptors originate from a woman between 65 and 79 years old with COVID-19, enrolled during active disease.

The chain couples TRBV3-1 (or the pseudogene TRBV3-2) to TRBJ1-2, with 7 bases that match TRBD1. Germline V gene data show CDR1 as LGHDT and CDR2 as YNNKEL (reference sequence). V shed 2 bases, J shed 10 bases, and the junction held 13 bases outside the gene matches. The CDR3 runs to 15 residues. The CDR3 loop is CASSQRPKVTGSYTF. The CDR3 DNA is TGTGCCAGCAGCCAACGCCCAAAGGTGACAGGGTCCTACACCTTC.

The V gene is TRBV7-2, the J gene TRBJ2-1, with a weak D call TRBD2 (5 bases). Looked up from germline, CDR1 is SGHTA and CDR2 is FQGNSA. This CDR3 has 17 residues. V was shortened by 5 bases and J by 0 bases, with 17 bases between the two germline ends. The CDR3 loop is CASSPPSGGSSYNEQFF. CDR3 coding DNA: TGTGCCAGCAGCCCGCCCTCTGGCGGGTCCTCCTACAATGAGCAGTTCTTC.

The chain recombines TRBV5-8 with TRBJ1-5; D is unresolved. In germline, CDR1 is SGHTS, CDR2 YDEGEE. The CDR3 covers 14 residues. Trimming took 0 bases from V and 2 from J, leaving 6 bases between them. The CDR3 here is CASSLDRGNQPQHF. The CDR3 DNA reads TGTGCCAGCAGCTTGGACAGAGGCAATCAGCCCCAGCATTTT.

The rearrangement uses TRBV5-5 and TRBJ1-2; 7 nucleotides line up with TRBD1. Trimming at V came to 4 bases and at J to 2 bases, leaving 5 bases not matched to a gene. CDR3 length equals 14 residues. Germline lookup yields CDR1 SGHKS and CDR2 YYEKEE (reference sequence). The DNA for the CDR3 is TGTGCCAGCAGCGGATACAGGGGCAACTATGGCTACACCTTC. Its translation is CASSGYRGNYGYTF.

The table lists this clone with a count of one. CDR3: CASSLATGTVNTEAFF. The CDR3 nucleotides read TGCGCCAGCAGCTTGGCTACCGGGACAGTGAACACTGAAGCTTTCTTT. The rearrangement uses TRBV5-1 and TRBJ1-1; 7 bases fit TRBD1. The CDR3 length is 16 residues. V trimming: 0 bases; J trimming: 0 bases; junction bases outside the gene matches: 5. Germline assignment: CDR1 SGHRS and CDR2 YFSETQ. Supplemented by reference TRBV5-1 and TRBJ1-1, the full variable domain reads KAGVTQTPRYLIKTRGQQVTLSCSPISGHRSVSWYQQTPGQGLQFLFEYFSETQRNKGNFPGRFSGRQFSNSRSEMNVSTLELGDSALYLCASSLATGTVNTEAFFGQGTRLTVV.

The chain combines TRBV5-6 with TRBJ1-3; tentatively, D is TRBD1 (5 bases). With 5 bases removed from V and 3 bases from J, the gap between germline ends came to 12 bases. The CDR3 length is 14 residues. CDR1 SGHDT and CDR2 YYEEEE come from the germline V gene. The CDR3 DNA reads TGTGCCAGCAGGGGGGGACTATTTGGAAACACCATATATTTT. This encodes CASRGGLFGNTIYF.

The chain links TRBV30 to TRBJ1-1; possible D gene TRBD1, 5 bases. Deletions cut 1 base from V and 0 bases from J, with 12 bases between. From germline, CDR1 is GTSNPN and CDR2 SVGIG (reference sequence). The CDR3 is 15 amino acids. CDR3 coding DNA: TGTGCCTGGAGTGGGGGCATGGTATTGAACACTGAAGCTTTCTTT. It translates to CAWSGGMVLNTEAFF.

The chain employs TRBV28 and TRBJ2-4; weak D call: TRBD1 (6 bases). The germline V and J ends were trimmed by 2 bases and 12 bases, with 23 bases remaining between them. This CDR3 is built from 16 residues. Germline assignment: CDR1 MDHEN and CDR2 SYDVKM. CDR3: CASSLPRGQGKAPQYF. The CDR3 bases are TGTGCCAGCAGTTTACCGCGAGGCCAGGGGAAAGCTCCTCAGTACTTC.

The rearrangement joins TRBV7-9 to TRBJ1-1; D is perhaps TRBD1 (6 bases). The V gene lost 3 bases and the J gene lost 1 base, with 12 bases spanning the gap. This CDR3 comprises 15 residues. The germline V gene has CDR1 SEHNR and CDR2 FQNEAQ (reference sequence). CDR3 coding DNA: TGTGCCAGCAGCTTGTGGGACAATAAGAACACTGAAGCTTTCTTT. It is translated as CASSLWDNKNTEAFF.

The chain links TRBV11-3 to TRBJ2-7, with TRBD1 matching over 7 bases. This CDR3 comprises 15 residues. The ends lost 3 bases at V and 3 bases at J; junction bases unmatched: 8. Germline values: CDR1 SGHNT, CDR2 YENEEA. CDR3 nucleotides: TGTGCCAGCAGCTTCCAACCGGGACAGAACTACGAGCAGTACTTC. It encodes CASSFQPGQNYEQYF.

The chain couples TRBV7-9 to TRBJ2-1; 11 nucleotides match TRBD1. CDR1 and CDR2 (germline): SEHNR, FQNEAQ (reference sequence). The CDR3 is 15 residues long. With 7 bases clipped from V and 7 bases from J, the junction kept 9 bases outside the gene matches. CDR3 in amino acids: CASTSGTGGRNEQFF. In DNA form, the CDR3 reads TGTGCCAGCACCTCCGGGACAGGGGGACGGAATGAGCAGTTCTTC.

The J gene is TRBJ1-2, the V gene TRBV7-3; 9 positions match TRBD1. Trimming took 2 bases from V and 3 from J; bases not matched to a gene: 1. In germline, CDR1 is SGHTA, CDR2 FQGTGA. The CDR3 consists of 14 residues. CDR3 DNA sequence: TGTGCCAGCAGCTTAGACAGGGGGGACTATGGCTACACCTTC. It encodes CASSLDRGDYGYTF.

V and J are TRBV7-2 and TRBJ1-2; 10 bases line up with TRBD1. Trimming cost V 3 bases and J 6 bases; bases outside gene matches: 7. The germline CDR1 and CDR2 sequences are SGHTA and FQGNSA. This CDR3 is built from 15 residues. CDR3: CASSFGDRGFHGYTF. In nucleotides, the CDR3 is TGTGCCAGCAGCTTCGGGGACAGGGGCTTTCATGGCTACACCTTC.

The chain links TRBV6-2 or TRBV6-3 to TRBJ2-7; 9 bases are a match to TRBD2. With V trimmed by 5 bases and J by 6 bases, 11 bases remained unmatched. The CDR3 totals 15 residues. Germline CDR1 is MNHEY and CDR2 is SVGEGT. The CDR3, as DNA: TGTGCCAGCAGTCCCGGGACTAGCAGTGGAAGCGAGCAGTACTTC. Its translation: CASSPGTSSGSEQYF.

The chain is built from TRBV7-9 and TRBJ2-5, with 7 bases matching TRBD2. V lost 5 bases and J lost 0; bases outside the gene matches: 12. Germline CDR1 is SEHNR and CDR2 is FQNEAQ (reference sequence). There are 17 residues in the CDR3. In DNA, the CDR3 is TGTGCCAGCAGCCGCAGAAGCGGGGCCGCGAACCAAGAGACCCAGTACTTC. Translation gives CASSRRSGAANQETQYF. The variable domain in full, completed from reference TRBV7-9 and TRBJ2-5, reads DTGVSQNPRHKITKRGQNVTFRCDPISEHNRLYWYRQTLGQGPEFLTYFQNEAQLEKSRLLSDRFSAERPKGSFSTLEIQRTEQGDSAMYLCASSRRSGAANQETQYFGPGTRLLVL.

The rearrangement links TRBV7-9 to TRBJ2-7, with 9 positions matching TRBD1. V trimming: 4 bases; J trimming: 7 bases; junction bases outside the gene matches: 5. Germline V gene lookup returns CDR1 SEHNR and CDR2 FQNEAQ (reference sequence). The CDR3 covers 13 residues. The CDR3 coding sequence is TGTGCCAGCAGCTCCCGGGACAGGGAAGAGCAGTACTTC. Encoded protein: CASSSRDREEQYF.

The chain employs TRBV19 and TRBJ1-1; the match to TRBD1 covers 7 bases. Germline loops: CDR1 LNHDA, CDR2 SQIVND (reference sequence). The CDR3 consists of 15 residues. Unmatched junction bases numbered 8, after V lost 3 bases and J lost 4 bases. Here the CDR3 reads CASSIATGASTEAFF. The DNA of the CDR3 is TGTGCCAGTAGTATTGCAACAGGGGCCTCCACTGAAGCTTTCTTT. Full variable domain (rest looked up from reference TRBV19 and TRBJ1-1): DGGITQSPKYLFRKEGQNVTLSCEQNLNHDAMYWYRQDPGQGLRLIYYSQIVNDFQKGDIAEGYSVSREKKESFPLTVTSAQKNPTAFYLCASSIATGASTEAFFGQGTRLTVV.

V and J are TRBV6-2 or TRBV6-3 and TRBJ2-1, with 15 bases fitting TRBD2. Germline loops: CDR1 MNHEY, CDR2 SVGEGT. The CDR3 consists of 19 residues. Trimming removed 4 bases from V and 3 bases from J; junction bases left unmatched: 10. CDR3 nucleotide sequence: TGTGCCAGCAGTTTAGGGGGACTAGCGGGAGGTAAGGTCTACAATGAGCAGTTCTTC. As protein: CASSLGGLAGGKVYNEQFF.

This clone came up once. V usage is TRBV14 and J usage is TRBJ1-5; D call uncertain. The CDR3 is made up of 14 amino acids. Trimming removed 1 base at V and 1 base at J, with 5 bases between. Germline lookup yields CDR1 SGHDN and CDR2 FVKESK. CDR3 nucleotides: TGTGCCAGCAGCCAAGTAGTGAGCAATCAGCCCCAGCATTTT. As protein: CASSQVVSNQPQHF.